This TCR beta chain was captured in a study of shared clonotypes between healthy human individuals. As for the study in general: Aged between 18 and 49, the donors were a couple of women and three men. The study's findings and limits: Relative to their counterparts shared across all four donors, non-shared clonotypes exhibited diminished generation probabilities. Compared with memory subsets, naive subsets generally had larger estimated richness.

This table comes from immunoSEQ multiplex PCR, and its TCRdb copy is limited to in-frame clones, with some not included. The sample has 2 million to 2.5 million clones; 90% to 97% are singletons. Points on this clone: The antigen is not known.

The germline CDR1 and CDR2 sequences are SGHDT and YYEEEE. Between the trimmed V and J ends, which lost 2 bases and 7 bases, there was a span of 22 bases. CDR3 length: 16 amino acids. Sequenced: naive CD4+ T cells sorted from blood. The subset: CD45RA+ positively selected. This chain links TRBV5-6 with TRBJ2-7; D ambiguous. The receptor was derived from a young man in good health. CDR3 nucleotides: TGTGCCAGCAGCTTACGTTTGGCAGGTGGGGTCGGGGAGCAGTACTTC. It encodes CASSLRLAGGVGEQYF.